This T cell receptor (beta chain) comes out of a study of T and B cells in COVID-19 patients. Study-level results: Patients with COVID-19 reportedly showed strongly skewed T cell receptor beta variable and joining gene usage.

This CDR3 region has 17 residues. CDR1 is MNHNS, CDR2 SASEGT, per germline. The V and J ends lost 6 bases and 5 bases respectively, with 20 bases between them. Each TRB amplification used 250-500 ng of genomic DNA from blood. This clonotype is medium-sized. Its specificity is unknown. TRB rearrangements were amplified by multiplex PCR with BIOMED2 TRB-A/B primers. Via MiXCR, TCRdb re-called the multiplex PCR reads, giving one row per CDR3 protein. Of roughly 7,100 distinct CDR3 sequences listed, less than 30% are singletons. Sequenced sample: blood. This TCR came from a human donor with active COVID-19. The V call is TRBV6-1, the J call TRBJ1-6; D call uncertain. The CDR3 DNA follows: TGTGCCAGCAGCCCTTCCTTTGCCGCCCACCATAATTCACCCCTCCACTTT. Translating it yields CASSPSFAAHHNSPLHF.